The 22 T cell receptor beta chains listed next were all sequenced from one sample in a study of T cell repertoires in cytomegalovirus infection. Each CDR3 protein gets one entry after TCRdb re-called the reads with MiXCR. The repertoire holds around 770,000 distinct CDR3 sequences, with about 27% as singletons. Which antigens these TCRs recognize remains unknown. Sequenced here: cultured CD8+ T cells from PBMCs, sampled from culture after CMV antigen stimulation. The receptors shown here come from a human donor in good health (CMV status not recorded). Some clones in this sample may be carry-over from other donors' samples.

A few counts support this clonotype. The rearrangement links TRBV7-9 to TRBJ2-4; D gene unclear. The CDR3 sequence is 16 residues long. From germline, CDR1 is SEHNR and CDR2 FQNEAQ (reference sequence). The V end was cut by 1 base, the J end by 2 bases, with 12 bases between. For the CDR3, the DNA is TGTGCCAGCAGCTTAGGGGGTTGGGGAACCAAAAACATTCAGTACTTC. It yields the protein CASSLGGWGTKNIQYF.

The chain is built from TRBV4-2 and TRBJ1-1; TRBD1 matches at 7 bases. The V segment lost 4 bases and the J segment 7 bases; nucleotides outside the gene matches: 9. Germline-derived CDR1 and CDR2 are LGHNA and YNFKEQ. The CDR3 is made up of 14 amino acids. CDR3 amino acids: CASSRKGTALEAFF. The DNA of the CDR3 is TGTGCCAGCAGCCGAAAAGGGACAGCCCTTGAAGCTTTCTTT.

Points on this clonotype: This may come from a read error, since a much larger clone is one base off. The V call is TRBV7-6, the J call TRBJ2-6; possibly TRBD1 or TRBD2 for D (5 bases each). CDR1 SGHVS and CDR2 FNYEAQ come from the germline V gene. The CDR3 is 17 residues long. The CDR3 DNA is TGTGCCAGCAGCTCAGGGACCCGGGGCGCTGGGACCAACGTCCTGACTTTC. This encodes CASSSGTRGAGTNVLTF.

This clonotype has a count of ten or more. The chain carries TRBV12-3 or TRBV12-4 and TRBJ2-1; TRBD2 matches 8 bases. V gave up 6 bases and J gave up 4 bases; unmatched junction bases: 5. This CDR3 region has 14 residues. CDR3 nucleotide sequence: TGTGCCAGCAGCACCGGGGGGGGTTACAATGAGCAGTTCTTC. This encodes CASSTGGGYNEQFF.

The chain couples TRBV7-9 to TRBJ1-2; D gene uncertain. V shed 3 bases and J shed 6 bases, with 14 bases lying between them. This CDR3 is 14 amino acids long. CDR1 is SEHNR and CDR2 is FQNEAQ in the germline V gene (reference sequence). The CDR3 spells CASSLSWNQNGYTF. The CDR3 nucleotides read TGTGCCAGCAGCTTGTCGTGGAATCAGAATGGCTACACCTTC.

This sequence joins TRBV10-3 and TRBJ2-1; D is perhaps TRBD2 (7 bases). Germline V gives CDR1 ENHRY, CDR2 SYGVKD. The CDR3 runs to 15 residues. The V gene lost 2 bases and the J gene lost 8 bases, with 16 bases spanning the gap. Here the CDR3 DNA reads TGTGCCATCAGTGAGGGAGCGCGGGGGCGCGATGAGCAGTTCTTC. It is translated as CAISEGARGRDEQFF.

The genes are TRBV12-3 or TRBV12-4 and TRBJ1-3; D gene uncertain. Deletions cut 5 bases from V and 4 bases from J, with 15 bases between. The CDR3 totals 15 residues. The CDR3: CASSKQSWAGNTIYF. The CDR3 DNA is TGTGCCAGCAGTAAACAGTCATGGGCCGGAAACACCATATATTTT.

In this sample, this clonotype turned up many times. J is TRBJ1-1 and V is TRBV7-6; no firm D call. CDR3 size: 14 residues. V was pared by 8 bases and J by 2 bases, with 15 bases between. CDR1 and CDR2 from the germline V gene are SGHVS and FNYEAQ. CDR3 nucleotide sequence: TGTGCCAGCGAGGCCATAGGAGTAAACACTGAAGCTTTCTTT. This gives the protein CASEAIGVNTEAFF.

This clonotype turned up a few times. This sequence joins TRBV4-1 and TRBJ1-1, with 7 bases identical to TRBD1. The germline V gene encodes CDR1 MGHRA and CDR2 YSYEKL. The CDR3 contains 14 residues. Germline trimming cut 3 bases from V and 7 bases from J; bases unmatched to any gene: 8. CDR3 nucleotides: TGCGCCAGCAGCCAGGGTGACAGGGCAAGTGAAGCTTTCTTT. Protein product: CASSQGDRASEAFF.

This clonotype was recorded once. V gene TRBV9 combines with J gene TRBJ1-2, with 8 positions matching TRBD1. V dropped 4 bases and J dropped 6; count of bases not matched to a gene: 5. Germline V gives CDR1 SGDLS, CDR2 YYNGEE. This CDR3 is 13 amino acids long. For the CDR3, the DNA is TGTGCCAGCAGCAGACAGGGGAGTAATGGCTACACCTTC. Translating it yields CASSRQGSNGYTF.

The chain links TRBV11-1 to TRBJ2-2; D is uncertain. CDR1 is SGHAT, CDR2 FQDESV, per germline (reference sequence). Trimming shortened V by 6 bases and J by 3 bases, and 11 bases separated the two germline ends. The CDR3 is made up of 14 amino acids. This CDR3 reads CASSLSTDTGELFF. DNA of the CDR3: TGTGCCAGCAGTCTCTCCACCGACACCGGGGAGCTGTTTTTT.

The rearrangement joins TRBV6-6 to TRBJ2-1; D remains unclear. Germline loops: CDR1 MNHNY, CDR2 SVGAGI (reference sequence). CDR3 size: 15 residues. Trimming removed 0 bases from V and 6 bases from J, with 12 bases in between. CDR3 bases: TGTGCCAGCAGTTACTCGTATCAGGCAATCAATGAGCAGTTCTTC. Its protein is CASSYSYQAINEQFF.

The count of this clonotype is one. The chain joins TRBV5-4 to TRBJ1-2, with TRBD1 matching 7 bases. V trimming: 4 bases; J trimming: 0 bases; junction bases outside the gene matches: 6. CDR1 and CDR2 (germline): SGHNT, YYREEE (reference sequence). The CDR3 has 15 amino acids. The CDR3 sequence: CASSQGDGANYGYTF. In DNA, the CDR3 is TGTGCCAGCAGCCAGGGGGACGGCGCTAACTATGGCTACACCTTC.

The rearrangement joins TRBV6-5 to TRBJ2-5, with 7 bases that match TRBD1. CDR1 is MNHEY and CDR2 is SVGAGI in the germline V gene. There are 16 residues in the CDR3. The J segment lost 5 bases and the V segment lost 2 bases, leaving 11 bases of the junction unmatched. Written as DNA, the CDR3 is TGTGCCAGCAGTTACGATAGATGGAAACAGGGGGAGACCCAGTACTTC. Its translation: CASSYDRWKQGETQYF.

This clonotype was counted a few times. This chain connects TRBV10-3 to TRBJ1-1, with D possibly TRBD1 on 5 matching bases. Deletions cut 5 bases from V and 0 bases from J, with 10 bases between. The CDR3 length is 14 residues. CDR1 ENHRY and CDR2 SYGVKD come from the germline V gene. The CDR3 nucleotides read TGTGCCATCAGTCCCCAGGGACTGAACACTGAAGCTTTCTTT. It encodes CAISPQGLNTEAFF.

The table lists this clonotype with a few counts. The rearrangement uses TRBV12-3 or TRBV12-4 and TRBJ2-5, with 8 bases fitting TRBD2. The CDR3 totals 14 residues. V dropped 5 bases and J dropped 3; count of bases not matched to a gene: 5. The CDR3 loop is CASSQISGEETQYF. Here the CDR3 DNA reads TGTGCCAGCAGTCAAATTAGCGGGGAAGAGACCCAGTACTTC.

CDR3: CATGQGAGNQPQHF. The CDR3 nucleotides read TGTGCCACCGGACAAGGGGCAGGCAATCAGCCCCAGCATTTT. The J gene is TRBJ1-5, the V gene TRBV24-1; D is possibly TRBD1 (5 bases). CDR1 and CDR2 from the germline V gene are KGHDR and SFDVKD. Deletions cut 9 bases from V and 2 bases from J, with 13 bases between. The CDR3 consists of 14 residues.

The CDR3 DNA is TGTGCCAGCAGTCGAGGACAGGGCTATCAGCCCCAGCATTTT. This translates into CASSRGQGYQPQHF. The chain employs TRBV27 and TRBJ1-5; 8 bases fit TRBD1. The ends lost 5 bases at V and 5 bases at J; junction bases unmatched: 5. The CDR3 consists of 14 residues. Germline CDR1 MNHEY, CDR2 SMNVEV (reference sequence).

This clonotype came up a few times. The chain combines TRBV6-1 with TRBJ1-2, with 9 nucleotides matching TRBD1. CDR1 is MNHNS and CDR2 is SASEGT in the germline V gene. V lost 6 bases and J lost 8; bases outside the gene matches: 13. This CDR3 is 15 amino acids long. CDR3 sequence: CASRVTGGAWEGYTF. The DNA of the CDR3 is TGTGCCAGCAGGGTTACAGGGGGCGCTTGGGAAGGCTACACCTTC.

This chain connects TRBV6-5 to TRBJ2-3; D may be TRBD1 (6 bases). The germline gives CDR1 MNHEY, CDR2 SVGAGI. The CDR3 covers 15 residues. Deletions cut 6 bases from V and 3 bases from J, with 16 bases between. The CDR3 sequence is CASSLTGLLTDTQYF. The CDR3 DNA is TGTGCCAGCAGCCTGACAGGTTTGCTTACAGATACGCAGTATTTT.

At least ten counts were recorded for this clonotype. J is TRBJ2-7 and V is TRBV12-3 or TRBV12-4, with unresolved D. The CDR3 is 13 amino acids. The V end lost 8 bases, the J end lost 3 bases, and 14 bases lay between the germline ends. CDR3 protein: CASSPTGVYEQYF. In DNA form, the CDR3 reads TGTGCCAGCTCTCCCACTGGGGTCTACGAGCAGTACTTC.

The chain links TRBV18 to TRBJ2-7; tentative D call: TRBD2 (6 bases). V was cut by 2 bases and J by 0 bases, with 14 bases left in between. The CDR3 sequence is 16 residues long. CDR1 and CDR2 (germline): KGHSH, LQKENI. The DNA of the CDR3 is TGTGCCAGCTCACCAGATGCCGGGACTCCCTCCTACGAGCAGTACGTC. It encodes CASSPDAGTPSYEQYV.